A single sample gave rise to the 7 T cell receptor beta chains below, sequenced in a study of T cells after yellow fever vaccination. TCRdb called the 5' RACE reads again in MiXCR, with one record for every CDR3 protein. The table lists under 350,000 distinct CDR3 sequences, approximately 4% of them singletons. This specimen was PBMCs, taken 5 days after the yellow fever booster vaccination. The receptor source for this set is a man aged 18 to 29 who received the YFV17D yellow fever vaccine.

This chain joins TRBV7-3 and TRBJ2-1; no reliable D call. Trimming pared 5 bases from V and 3 bases from J, leaving 8 bases between. CDR1 is SGHTA and CDR2 is FQGTGA in the germline V gene. The CDR3 runs to 13 residues. This chain's CDR3 is CASSPALYNEQFF. The CDR3 DNA is TGTGCCAGCAGCCCTGCCCTCTACAATGAGCAGTTCTTC.

This chain joins TRBV19 and TRBJ1-2, with D maybe TRBD1 (5 bases). Germline lookup yields CDR1 LNHDA and CDR2 SQIVND (reference sequence). The CDR3 is made up of 13 amino acids. Trimming took 1 base from V and 4 from J, leaving 7 bases between them. The CDR3, as DNA: TGTGCCAGTAGTATAGCAGGGATCTATGGCTACACCTTC. This sequence encodes CASSIAGIYGYTF.

The chain combines TRBV6-5 with TRBJ2-3; 7 nucleotides match TRBD1. Trimming at V came to 2 bases and at J to 2 bases, leaving 7 bases not matched to a gene. This CDR3 has 16 amino acids. Germline lookup yields CDR1 MNHEY and CDR2 SVGAGI. The CDR3 reads CASSYVRGSSTDTQYF. In DNA, the CDR3 is TGTGCCAGCAGTTACGTCAGGGGGTCCTCCACAGATACGCAGTATTTT.

The V and J genes are TRBV7-2 and TRBJ1-6, with no clear D. V shed 4 bases and J shed 7 bases, with 14 bases lying between them. The CDR3 is 15 amino acids. Germline V lookup: CDR1 SGHTA, CDR2 FQGNSA. CDR3 in DNA: TGTGCCAGCAGCTCAAGGGTACTAGGGAATTCACCCCTCCACTTT. Translating gives CASSSRVLGNSPLHF.

The rearrangement links TRBV2 to TRBJ2-3; TRBD2 agrees at 7 bases. There are 15 residues in the CDR3. The germline gives CDR1 SNHLY, CDR2 FYNNEI. The ends lost 1 base at V and 2 bases at J; junction bases unmatched: 3. CDR3 loop: CASSEVSGLTDTQYF. The CDR3 DNA is TGTGCCAGCAGTGAAGTTAGCGGGCTCACAGATACGCAGTATTTT.

This clonotype was detected a few times. This sequence joins TRBV19 and TRBJ2-1, with a weak D call TRBD1 (6 bases). Trimming removed 4 bases at V and 4 bases at J, with 11 bases between. The CDR3 extends over 14 amino acids. Per the germline V gene, CDR1 is LNHDA and CDR2 is SQIVND (reference sequence). The CDR3: CASSNDRIYNEQFF. The CDR3 region has the DNA TGTGCCAGTAGTAACGACAGGATATACAATGAGCAGTTCTTC.

This clonotype has ten or more counts. This CDR3 is CASSPGLAGQETQYF. Written as DNA, the CDR3 is TGCGCCAGCAGCCCCGGACTAGCGGGGCAAGAGACCCAGTACTTC. This chain joins TRBV5-1 and TRBJ2-5; TRBD2 matches at 12 bases. With 4 bases clipped from V and 2 bases from J, the junction kept 3 bases outside the gene matches. The germline V gene has CDR1 SGHRS and CDR2 YFSETQ. CDR3 length equals 15 residues.